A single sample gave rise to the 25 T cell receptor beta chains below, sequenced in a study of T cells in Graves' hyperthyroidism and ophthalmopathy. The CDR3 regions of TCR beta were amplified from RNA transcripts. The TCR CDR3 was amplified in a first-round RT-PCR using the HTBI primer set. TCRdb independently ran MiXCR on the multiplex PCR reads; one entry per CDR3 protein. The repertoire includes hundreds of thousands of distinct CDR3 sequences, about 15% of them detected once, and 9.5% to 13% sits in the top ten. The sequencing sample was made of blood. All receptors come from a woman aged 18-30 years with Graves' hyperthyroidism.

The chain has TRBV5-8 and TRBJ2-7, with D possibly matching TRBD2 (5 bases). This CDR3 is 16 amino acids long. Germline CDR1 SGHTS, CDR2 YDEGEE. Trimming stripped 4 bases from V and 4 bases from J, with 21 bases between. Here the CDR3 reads CASSLASGGLTYEQYF. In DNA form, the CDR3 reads TGTGCCAGCAGCCTGGCCTCGGGCGGGCTGACTTACGAGCAGTACTTC.

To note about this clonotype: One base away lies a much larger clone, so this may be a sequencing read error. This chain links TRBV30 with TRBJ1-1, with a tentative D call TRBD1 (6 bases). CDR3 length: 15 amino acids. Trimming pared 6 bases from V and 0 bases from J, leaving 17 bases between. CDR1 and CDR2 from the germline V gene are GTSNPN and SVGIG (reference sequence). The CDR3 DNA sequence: TGTGCCTGTCCCAGGGGTAGGTTGATGAACACTGAAGCTTTCTTT. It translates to CACPRGRLMNTEAFF.

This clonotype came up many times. The DNA of the CDR3 is TGTGCCAGCTCACCTTTCGGGACTTTAGCGGGTGAAGCTTTCTTT. Translating it yields CASSPFGTLAGEAFF. The chain joins TRBV18 to TRBJ1-1, with D perhaps matching TRBD1 (5 bases). The CDR3 loop spans 15 amino acids. V was cut by 3 bases and J by 7 bases, with 18 bases left in between. In germline, CDR1 is KGHSH, CDR2 LQKENI.

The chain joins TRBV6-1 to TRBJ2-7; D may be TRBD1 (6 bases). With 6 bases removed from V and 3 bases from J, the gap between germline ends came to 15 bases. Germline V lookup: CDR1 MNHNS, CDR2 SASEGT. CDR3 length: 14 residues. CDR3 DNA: TGTGCCAGCAGCACGAACGACAGGCTCTACGAGCAGTACTTC. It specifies CASSTNDRLYEQYF.

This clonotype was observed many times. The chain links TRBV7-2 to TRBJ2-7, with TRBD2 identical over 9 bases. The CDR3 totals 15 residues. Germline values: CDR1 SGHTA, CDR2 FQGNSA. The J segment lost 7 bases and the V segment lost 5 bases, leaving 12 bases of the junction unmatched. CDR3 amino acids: CASSPPGSGRGEQYF. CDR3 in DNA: TGTGCCAGCAGCCCCCCGGGTAGCGGGAGAGGGGAGCAGTACTTC.

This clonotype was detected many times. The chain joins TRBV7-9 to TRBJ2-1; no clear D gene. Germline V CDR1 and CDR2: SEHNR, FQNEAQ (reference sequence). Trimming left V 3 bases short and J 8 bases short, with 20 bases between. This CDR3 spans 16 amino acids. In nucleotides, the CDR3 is TGTGCCAGCAGCTTCCTCGGGCAGGTGGTTCCTCATGAGCAGTTCTTC. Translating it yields CASSFLGQVVPHEQFF.

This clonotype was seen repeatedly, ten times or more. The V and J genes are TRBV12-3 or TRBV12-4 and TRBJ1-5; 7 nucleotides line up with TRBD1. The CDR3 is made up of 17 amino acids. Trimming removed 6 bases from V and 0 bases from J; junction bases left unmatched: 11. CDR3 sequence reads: CASSSGQVPYSNQPQHF. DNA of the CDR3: TGTGCCAGCAGCTCCGGACAGGTACCCTATAGCAATCAGCCCCAGCATTTT.

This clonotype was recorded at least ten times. CDR3 nucleotide sequence: TGCGCCAGCAGCTCAAACGAGCAGTACTTC. This sequence encodes CASSSNEQYF. The rearrangement joins TRBV5-1 to TRBJ2-7; no clear D. Germline V gives CDR1 SGHRS, CDR2 YFSETQ. This CDR3 region has 10 residues. Deletions cut 3 bases from V and 5 bases from J, with 3 bases between.

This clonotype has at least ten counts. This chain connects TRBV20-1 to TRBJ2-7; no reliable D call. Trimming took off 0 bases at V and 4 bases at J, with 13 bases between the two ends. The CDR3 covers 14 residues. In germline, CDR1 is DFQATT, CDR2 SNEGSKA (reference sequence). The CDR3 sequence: CSARDLFSPYEQYF. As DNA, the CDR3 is TGCAGTGCTAGAGATCTATTCTCTCCTTACGAGCAGTACTTC.

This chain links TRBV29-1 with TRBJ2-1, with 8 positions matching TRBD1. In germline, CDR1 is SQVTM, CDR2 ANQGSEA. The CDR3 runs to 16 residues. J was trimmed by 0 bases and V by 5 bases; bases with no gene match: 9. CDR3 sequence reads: CSVRGPTGASYNEQFF. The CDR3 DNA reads TGCAGCGTTCGGGGACCGACAGGGGCCTCCTACAATGAGCAGTTCTTC.

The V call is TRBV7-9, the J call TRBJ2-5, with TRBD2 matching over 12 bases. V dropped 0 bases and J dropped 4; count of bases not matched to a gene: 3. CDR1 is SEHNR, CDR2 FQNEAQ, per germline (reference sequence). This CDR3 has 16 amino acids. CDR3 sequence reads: CASSLARLAGVETQYF. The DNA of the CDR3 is TGTGCCAGCAGCTTAGCGCGACTAGCGGGGGTAGAGACCCAGTACTTC.

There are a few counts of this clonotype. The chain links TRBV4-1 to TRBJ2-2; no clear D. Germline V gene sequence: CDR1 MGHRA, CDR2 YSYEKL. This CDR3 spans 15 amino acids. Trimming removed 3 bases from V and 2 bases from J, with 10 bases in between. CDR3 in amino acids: CASSHPGPNTGELFF. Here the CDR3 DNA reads TGCGCCAGCAGCCATCCCGGGCCAAACACCGGGGAGCTGTTTTTT.

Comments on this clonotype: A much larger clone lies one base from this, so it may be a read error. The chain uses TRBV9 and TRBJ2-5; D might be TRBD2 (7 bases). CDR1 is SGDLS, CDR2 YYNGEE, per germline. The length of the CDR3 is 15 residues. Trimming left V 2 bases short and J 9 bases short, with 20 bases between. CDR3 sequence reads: CASSVSPQGREAQYF. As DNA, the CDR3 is TGTGCCAGCAGCGTTTCCCCACAGGGTCGGGAGGCCCAGTACTTC.

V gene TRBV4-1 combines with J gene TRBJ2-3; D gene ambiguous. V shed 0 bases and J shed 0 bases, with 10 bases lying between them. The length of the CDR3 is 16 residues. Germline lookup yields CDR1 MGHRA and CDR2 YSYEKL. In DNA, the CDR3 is TGCGCCAGCAGCCAAGAATATTACACGAGCACAGATACGCAGTATTTT. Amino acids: CASSQEYYTSTDTQYF.

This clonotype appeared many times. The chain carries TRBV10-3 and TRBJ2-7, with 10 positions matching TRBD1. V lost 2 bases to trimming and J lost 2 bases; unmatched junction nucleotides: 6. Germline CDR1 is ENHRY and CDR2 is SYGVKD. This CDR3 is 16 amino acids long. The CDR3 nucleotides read TGTGCCATCAGTGAGCCCGACAGGGGGCTTCCCTACGAGCAGTACTTC. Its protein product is CAISEPDRGLPYEQYF.

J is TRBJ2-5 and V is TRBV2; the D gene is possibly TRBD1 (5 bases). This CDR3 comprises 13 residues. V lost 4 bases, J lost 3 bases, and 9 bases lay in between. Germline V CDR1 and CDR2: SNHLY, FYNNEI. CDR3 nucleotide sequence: TGTGCCAGCAGTGGGGGCCAGAAAGAGACCCAGTACTTC. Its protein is CASSGGQKETQYF.

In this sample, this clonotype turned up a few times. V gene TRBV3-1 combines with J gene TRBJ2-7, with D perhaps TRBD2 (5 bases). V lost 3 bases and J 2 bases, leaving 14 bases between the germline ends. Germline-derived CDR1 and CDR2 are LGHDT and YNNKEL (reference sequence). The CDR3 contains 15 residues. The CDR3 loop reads CASSQKPSGAYEQYF. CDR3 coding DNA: TGTGCCAGCAGCCAGAAACCATCCGGGGCCTACGAGCAGTACTTC.

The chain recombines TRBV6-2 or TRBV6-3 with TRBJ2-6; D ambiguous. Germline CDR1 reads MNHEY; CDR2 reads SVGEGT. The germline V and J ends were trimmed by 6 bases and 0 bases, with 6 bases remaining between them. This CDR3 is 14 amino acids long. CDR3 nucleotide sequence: TGTGCCAGCAGAGTCGACTCTGGGGCCAACGTCCTGACTTTC. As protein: CASRVDSGANVLTF.

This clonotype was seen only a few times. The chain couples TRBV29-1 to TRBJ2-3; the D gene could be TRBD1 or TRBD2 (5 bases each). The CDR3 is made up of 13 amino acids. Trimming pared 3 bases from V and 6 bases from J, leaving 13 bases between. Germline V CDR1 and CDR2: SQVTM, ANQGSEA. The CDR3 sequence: CSVDGGSGDTQYF. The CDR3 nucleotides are TGCAGCGTTGATGGGGGATCGGGGGATACGCAGTATTTT.

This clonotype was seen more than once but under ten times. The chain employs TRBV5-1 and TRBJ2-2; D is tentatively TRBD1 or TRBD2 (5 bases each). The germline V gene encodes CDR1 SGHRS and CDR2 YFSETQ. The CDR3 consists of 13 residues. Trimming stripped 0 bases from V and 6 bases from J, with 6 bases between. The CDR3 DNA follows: TGCGCCAGCAGCTTGGGGGACCCCGGGGAGCTGTTTTTT. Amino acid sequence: CASSLGDPGELFF. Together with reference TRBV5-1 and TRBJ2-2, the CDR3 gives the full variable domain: KAGVTQTPRYLIKTRGQQVTLSCSPISGHRSVSWYQQTPGQGLQFLFEYFSETQRNKGNFPGRFSGRQFSNSRSEMNVSTLELGDSALYLCASSLGDPGELFFGEGSRLTVL.

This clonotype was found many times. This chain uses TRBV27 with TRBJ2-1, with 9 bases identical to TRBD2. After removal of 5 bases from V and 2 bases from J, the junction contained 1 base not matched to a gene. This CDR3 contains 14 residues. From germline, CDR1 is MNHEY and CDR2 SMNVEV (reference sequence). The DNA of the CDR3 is TGTGCCAGCAGTATAGCGGGAGCCTACAATGAGCAGTTCTTC. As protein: CASSIAGAYNEQFF.

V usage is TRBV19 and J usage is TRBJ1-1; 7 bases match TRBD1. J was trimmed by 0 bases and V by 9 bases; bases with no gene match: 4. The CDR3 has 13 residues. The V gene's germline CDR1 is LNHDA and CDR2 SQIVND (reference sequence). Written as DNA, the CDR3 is TGTGCCAGCGAACAGGGGTTGAACACTGAAGCTTTCTTT. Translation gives CASEQGLNTEAFF.

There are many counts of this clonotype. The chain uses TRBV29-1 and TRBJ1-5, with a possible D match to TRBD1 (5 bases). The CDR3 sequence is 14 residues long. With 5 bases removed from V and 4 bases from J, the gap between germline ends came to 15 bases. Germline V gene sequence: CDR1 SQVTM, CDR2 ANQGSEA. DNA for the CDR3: TGCAGCGTTAAGAGCCCAGGGTTGAATCAGCCCCAGCATTTT. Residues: CSVKSPGLNQPQHF.

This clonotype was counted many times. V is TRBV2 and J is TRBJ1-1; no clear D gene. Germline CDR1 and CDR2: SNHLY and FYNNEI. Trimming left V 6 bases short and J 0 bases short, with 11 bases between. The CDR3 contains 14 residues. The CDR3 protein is CASRVHQVNTEAFF. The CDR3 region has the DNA TGTGCCAGCAGGGTACACCAGGTGAACACTGAAGCTTTCTTT.

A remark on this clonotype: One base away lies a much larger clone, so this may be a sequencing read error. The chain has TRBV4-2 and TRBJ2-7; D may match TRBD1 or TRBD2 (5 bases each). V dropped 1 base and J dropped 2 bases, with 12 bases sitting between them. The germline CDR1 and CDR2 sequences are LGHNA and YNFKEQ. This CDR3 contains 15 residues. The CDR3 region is CASSQGDPTPYEQYF. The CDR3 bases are TGTGCCAGCAGCCAAGGGGACCCCACTCCCTACGAGCAGTACTTC.